This TCR beta chain was documented in a study of beta chain features in type 1 diabetes (dated by TCRdb to 2016 to 2019). Concerning the study at large: Mean age, gender distribution, total cell number and subset yield did not differ between patients and healthy donors. Across all samples, 107,917,701 sorted cells were examined, and cell number per subset correlated strongly with RNA yield. The study compared TCRB repertoires of sorted circulating CD4+ T cell subsets between recently diagnosed type 1 diabetes patients and matched healthy donors. Naive and central memory subsets were obtained from all 30 or so donors, but regulatory and stem cell-like memory subsets were isolated from only 8 patients and roughly 8 healthy donors.

From the cysteine up to the phenylalanine, the CDR3 has a length of 11 residues. Only the CDR3 portion is preserved as DNA: 33 bases, with reading frame beginning at the first base. The V and J ends are trimmed by 5 bases and 3 bases, leaving 7 bases between them. The germline V gene (reference sequence) supplies CDR1 DFQATT and CDR2 SNEGSKA. General study outcomes and caveats: At VDJ recombination sites, patients with type 1 diabetes made fewer insertions and deleted more nucleotides, a pattern implying thymic rearrangement abnormalities. Because cDNA was sequenced instead of genomic DNA, activated cells with high expression could be over-represented, although the groups did not differ in activation or CD3 levels. HLA sub-analyses involved small numbers of individuals, so any influence of HLA type on TCRB rearrangement remained unresolved. Naive, central memory and regulatory TCRB repertoires appeared more similar among patients than among healthy donors. In all four CD4+ subsets, TCRB CDR3 length was moderately but significantly shorter in type 1 diabetes patients. PCR might favor shorter templates, but patient and control samples were amplified and corrected together, so any skew would affect both groups equally.

Each donor gave one peripheral blood draw, averaging about 100 mL, which was collected into heparinised tubes. Using a panel that included CD45RO, CCR7, CD25, CD127, CD95 and CD27, naive, central memory, regulatory and stem cell-like memory CD4+ T cells were sorted on a BD FACSAria II. Purity was above 95% for every sorted population. PBMCs were isolated immediately by Lymphoprep density gradient centrifugation and stained directly without culture. To minimize batch effects, samples were stained and sorted in pairs, one healthy donor with one patient per experiment. The entire isolated RNA was reverse transcribed using the High Capacity cDNA Reverse Transcription Kit, and thus expressed TCRB transcripts were sequenced. Deep immunoSEQ sequencing was performed on naive, central memory and regulatory T cell samples, with an average of roughly 3.5 million total reads per sample. Sorted cells were lysed in RLT buffer, and RNA was extracted using DNase-treated RNeasy Micro or Mini kits according to cell number. To prevent cross-contamination, every cell subset was processed on its own, while patient and healthy donor samples were processed together. TCRB sequences were amplified from cDNA with the immunoSEQ multiplex PCR, producing 87-bp fragments spanning the CDR3 region. Sequencing of the amplicons was done on the Illumina HiSeq platform. Concerning the study's data processing: PCR bias was computationally corrected using synthetic template baselines, reads within Hamming distance 2 were collapsed, and singletons that could not be merged were discarded. Reads were aligned against IMGT to assign V, D and J genes, CDR3 length and insertions or deletions at six rearrangement sites. Within each subset, clonotype counts were normalized to sorted cell number, and only after that were true diversity and Gini coefficients computed with the tcR R package. The overlap coefficient, calculated on TCRB nucleotide sequences, was used to quantify repertoire sharing. Out-of-frame TCRB sequences from naive cells were analyzed as a proxy for the pre-selection repertoire. Here the immuneACCESS table is served through TCRdb, limited to in-frame sequences with V and J called. Missing clones are a known gap in these copies; in checked studies unresolved V genes cover under half, and the rest lacks a known reason. The V and J calls and clone size were taken over from that table, and D and trimming were inferred from the DNA. Present in this sample are 350,000 to 450,000 clones, over 13% of which were seen just once. The ten largest clones take up 0.019% of the sample.

On this clone itself: The specificity of this receptor is unknown. Base qualities are not provided; no much larger clone lies one nucleotide away.

The sequenced material came from naive CD4+ T cells from blood. The label giving this sample's cell subset or site can be read as: true naive CD4+ T cells. The chain was built from TRBV20-1 and TRBJ1-1, with TRBD1 perhaps the D gene, on 6 matching bases. This sequence originates from a woman under 30 in good health. The nucleotide sequence reads as follows: TGCAGTGCTCACAGGGACACTGAAGCTTTCTTT. Translated, it reads CSAHRDTEAFF.